This T cell receptor (beta chain) appears in the sequencing data of a study of a mutant IDH1 vaccine in newly diagnosed glioma. About the study: Patients had received radiotherapy, temozolomide, or both previously, most receiving both.

Time point of the sample: baseline, week 1 (first vaccination visit). Treatment indicated: pre-vaccination baseline after standard-of-care therapy. The CDR3 is 14 amino acids. This table comes from immunoSEQ multiplex PCR, and its TCRdb copy is limited to in-frame clones, with some not included. The repertoire holds over 30,000 clones, with 80% as singletons. This receptor was taken from a man aged 50-60 years with glioma. Some clones in this sample may be carry-over from other donors' samples. The source was peripheral blood mononuclear cells (PBMCs), collected from a glioma patient treated with radiotherapy, temozolomide or both. The J gene is TRBJ2-7, the V gene TRBV21-1; TRBD1 reflects the table's D call only, with no check against the DNA. TRBV21-1 is shown as a pseudogene. The CDR3 bases are TGTGCCAGCAGGAAACAGGGAAATCCCTACGAGCAGTACTTC. Its protein product is CASRKQGNPYEQYF.